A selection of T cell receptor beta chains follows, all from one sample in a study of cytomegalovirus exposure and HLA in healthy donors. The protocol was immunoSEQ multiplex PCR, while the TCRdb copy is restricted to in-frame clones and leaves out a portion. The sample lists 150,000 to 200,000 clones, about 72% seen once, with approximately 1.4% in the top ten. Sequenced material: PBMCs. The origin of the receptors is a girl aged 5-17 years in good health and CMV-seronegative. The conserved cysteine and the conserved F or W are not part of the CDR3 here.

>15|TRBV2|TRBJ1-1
ASSIQNLAGADTEAF
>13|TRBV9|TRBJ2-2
ASSPYFGDTGELF
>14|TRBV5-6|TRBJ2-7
ASSPGTGGETYEQY
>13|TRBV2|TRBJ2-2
ASSLAGRNTGELF
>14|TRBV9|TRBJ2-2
ASSVGADTMGGELF
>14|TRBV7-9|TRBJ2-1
ASSLFGQGLSTEQF
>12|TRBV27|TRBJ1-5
ASSLSSEGQPQH
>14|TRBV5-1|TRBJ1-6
ASSILDRDRNSPLH
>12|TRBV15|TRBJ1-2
ATSSSGTEHGYT
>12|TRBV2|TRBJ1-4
ASSGRTGYEKLF
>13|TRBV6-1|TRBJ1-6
ASSILREGSSPLH
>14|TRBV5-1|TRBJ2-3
ASSLQGVPSTDTQY
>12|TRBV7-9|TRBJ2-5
ASSPGGQGQWQY
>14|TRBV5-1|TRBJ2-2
ASSFSTESYTGELF
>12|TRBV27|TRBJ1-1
ASSSTGGGTEAF
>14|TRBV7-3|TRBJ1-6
ASSLLGQGDNSPLH
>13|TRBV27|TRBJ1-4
ASRDSGSRGEKLF
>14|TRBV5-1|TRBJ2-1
ASSTPTESSYNEQF
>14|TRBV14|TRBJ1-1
ASSRETGAVGAEAF
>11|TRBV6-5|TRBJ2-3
ASSYPGTDTQY
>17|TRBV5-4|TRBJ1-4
ASSLLKTSHRGSYEKLF
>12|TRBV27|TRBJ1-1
ASSLGGPDTEAF
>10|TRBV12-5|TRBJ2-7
ASGRDRYEQY
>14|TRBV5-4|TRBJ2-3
ASNREETGLGDTQY
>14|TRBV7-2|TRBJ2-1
ASSSYLSGGHNEQF
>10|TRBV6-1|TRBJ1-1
ASSEAQQGTF
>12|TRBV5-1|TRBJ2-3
ASSPGGPTDTQY
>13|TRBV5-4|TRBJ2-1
ASSFFAGDNNEQF
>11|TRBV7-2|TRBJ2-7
ASSSAVGYEQY
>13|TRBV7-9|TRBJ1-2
ASSSPEQGHYGYT
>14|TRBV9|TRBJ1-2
ASSAEQRPTNYGYT
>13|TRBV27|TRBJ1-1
ASSLLQGVKTEAF
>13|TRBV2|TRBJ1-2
ASSEMGQVGYGYT
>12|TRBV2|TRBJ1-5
ASSEGNGNQPQH
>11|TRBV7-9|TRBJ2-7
ASSSDRFYEQY
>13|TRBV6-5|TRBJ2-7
ASSSPGRGYGEQY
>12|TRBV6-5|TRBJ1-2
ASSASGGRRDVT
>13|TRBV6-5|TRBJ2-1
ASSYASGGVNEQF
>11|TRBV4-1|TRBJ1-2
ASSQGEGSGYT
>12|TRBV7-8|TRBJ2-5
ASSLAWERETQY
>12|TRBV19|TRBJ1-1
ASSPWAGMTEAF
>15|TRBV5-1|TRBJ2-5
ASSINIGGTAHETQY
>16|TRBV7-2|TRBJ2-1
ASSLAPPGYTSGYEQF
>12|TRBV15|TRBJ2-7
ATGETGTDYEQY
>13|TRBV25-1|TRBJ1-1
ASSANDPVHTEAF
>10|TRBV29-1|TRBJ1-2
SVPETRDGYT
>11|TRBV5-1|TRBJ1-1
ASSFEGVDEAF
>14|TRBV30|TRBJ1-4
AWSVGQGATNEKLF
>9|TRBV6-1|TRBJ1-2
ASSEGGGYT
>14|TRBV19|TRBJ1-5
ASSIGIQGGNQPQH
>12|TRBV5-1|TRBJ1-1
ASSLRTGNTEAF
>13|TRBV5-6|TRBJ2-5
ASSSRRAARETQY
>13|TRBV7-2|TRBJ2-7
ASSRQVGRSYEQY
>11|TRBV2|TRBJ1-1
ASNLGQVTEAF
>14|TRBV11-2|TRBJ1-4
ASSLIRQTTNEKLF